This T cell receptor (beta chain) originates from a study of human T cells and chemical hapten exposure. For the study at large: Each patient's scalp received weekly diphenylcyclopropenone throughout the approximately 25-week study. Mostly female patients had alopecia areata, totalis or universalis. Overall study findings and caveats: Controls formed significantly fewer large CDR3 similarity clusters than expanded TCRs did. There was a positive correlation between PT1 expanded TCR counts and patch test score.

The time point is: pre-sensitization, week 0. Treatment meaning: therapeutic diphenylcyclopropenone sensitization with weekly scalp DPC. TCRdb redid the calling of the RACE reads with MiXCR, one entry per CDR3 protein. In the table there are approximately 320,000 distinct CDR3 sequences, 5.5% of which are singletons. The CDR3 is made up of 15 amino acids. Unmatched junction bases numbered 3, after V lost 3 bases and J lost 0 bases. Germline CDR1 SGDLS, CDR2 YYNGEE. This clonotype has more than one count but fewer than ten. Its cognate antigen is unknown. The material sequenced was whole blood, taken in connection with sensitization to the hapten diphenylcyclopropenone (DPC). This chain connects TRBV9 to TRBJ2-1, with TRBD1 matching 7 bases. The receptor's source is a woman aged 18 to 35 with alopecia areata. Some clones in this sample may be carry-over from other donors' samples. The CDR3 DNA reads TGTGCCAGCAGCGCACAGGGGAGCTCCTACAATGAGCAGTTCTTC. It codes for CASSAQGSSYNEQFF.